Sequencing of this T cell receptor (beta chain) was carried out in a study of shared clonotypes between healthy human individuals. Notes on this clone: The antigen is not known.

Study outcomes and limitations: In several donors, approximately 5% of naive CD4 clonotypes appeared in common. Incomplete sequencing of sorted subsets was indicated by rarefaction despite large depth.

Genomic DNA per cell subset filled all wells of several immunoSEQ plates. Methods used by the authors: Junction-only sequences produced by ImmunoSEQ had no quality scores, so filtering differed. TCRdb's copy holds only in-frame clones and misses some; the assay was immunoSEQ multiplex PCR. V and J calls and clone size come straight from that table; D and trimming were deduced from the DNA. The repertoire holds hundreds of thousands of clones, with approximately 96% as singletons. CDR1 is SSHAT and CDR2 is FNYEAQ in the germline V gene (reference sequence). This CDR3 spans 15 amino acids. The V segment lost 1 base and the J segment 0 bases; nucleotides outside the gene matches: 3. CD45RO-negative CD8 cells positively selected for CCR7 made up the naive population, which excluded terminally differentiated effector memory CD45RA+ cells.

The sequencing input was naive CD8+ T cells sorted from blood. The rearrangement links TRBV7-7 to TRBJ2-7; 7 nucleotides line up with TRBD1. The source is a young woman in good health. The CDR3 spells CASSLVGTVSYEQYF. Here the CDR3 DNA reads TGTGCCAGCAGCTTAGTAGGGACAGTCTCCTACGAGCAGTACTTC.